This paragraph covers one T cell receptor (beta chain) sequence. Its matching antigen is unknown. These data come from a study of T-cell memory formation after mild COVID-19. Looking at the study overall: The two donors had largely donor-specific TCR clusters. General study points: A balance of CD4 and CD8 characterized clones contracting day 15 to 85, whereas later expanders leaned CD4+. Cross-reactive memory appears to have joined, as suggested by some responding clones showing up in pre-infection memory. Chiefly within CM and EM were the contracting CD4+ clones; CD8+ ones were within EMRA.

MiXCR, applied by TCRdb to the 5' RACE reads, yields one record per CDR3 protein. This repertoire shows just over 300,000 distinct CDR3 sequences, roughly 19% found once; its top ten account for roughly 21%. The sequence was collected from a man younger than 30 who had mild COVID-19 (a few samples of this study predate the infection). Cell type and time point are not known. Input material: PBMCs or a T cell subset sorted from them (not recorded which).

This CDR3 is CASSYDSGEATEAFF. DNA for the CDR3: TGCGCCAGCAGCTATGACAGTGGGGAGGCCACTGAAGCTTTCTTT. The chain uses TRBV5-1 and TRBJ1-1; TRBD1 might be the D (5 bases). The CDR3 has 15 amino acids. Trimming removed 3 bases at V and 4 bases at J, with 16 bases between. Germline V gene data show CDR1 as SGHRS and CDR2 as YFSETQ. The full variable domain, rest sourced from reference TRBV5-1 and TRBJ1-1, is KAGVTQTPRYLIKTRGQQVTLSCSPISGHRSVSWYQQTPGQGLQFLFEYFSETQRNKGNFPGRFSGRQFSNSRSEMNVSTLELGDSALYLCASSYDSGEATEAFFGQGTRLTVV.